The 21 T cell receptor beta chains below come from one sample, sequenced in a study of cytomegalovirus exposure and HLA in healthy donors. TCRdb's copy holds only in-frame clones and misses some; the assay was immunoSEQ multiplex PCR. The sample consists of 200,000 to 250,000 clones, 65% to 85% of them appearing once. Sequenced: PBMCs. The receptor source for this set is a woman in her twenties or thirties in good health and CMV-seropositive.

The chain links TRBV30 to TRBJ2-1, with 7 bases lining up with TRBD2. This CDR3 spans 15 amino acids. J was trimmed by 8 bases and V by 0 bases; bases with no gene match: 10. Germline values: CDR1 GTSNPN, CDR2 SVGIG (reference sequence). CDR3 sequence reads: CAWSVYRGDGDEQFF. For the CDR3, the DNA is TGTGCCTGGAGTGTATATCGGGGGGATGGCGATGAGCAGTTCTTC.

The rearrangement joins TRBV5-5 to TRBJ2-3; 10 bases agree with TRBD2. Germline V lookup: CDR1 SGHKS, CDR2 YYEKEE (reference sequence). The CDR3 is 16 residues long. J lost 4 bases, V lost 0 bases, and 5 bases had no gene match. The CDR3 reads CASSLVSSGSADTQYF. CDR3 nucleotide sequence: TGTGCCAGCAGCTTGGTGTCTAGCGGGAGCGCAGATACGCAGTATTTT. The whole variable domain, remainder taken from reference TRBV5-5 and TRBJ2-3, is DAGVTQSPTHLIKTRGQQVTLRCSPISGHKSVSWYQQVLGQGPQFIFQYYEKEERGRGNFPDRFSARQFPNYSSELNVNALLLGDSALYLCASSLVSSGSADTQYFGPGTRLTVL.

The chain links TRBV5-4 to TRBJ2-7; D is undetermined. The CDR3 runs to 13 residues. V dropped 4 bases and J dropped 7 bases, with 15 bases sitting between them. Germline V gene lookup returns CDR1 SGHNT and CDR2 YYREEE (reference sequence). In DNA form, the CDR3 reads TGTGCCAGCAGCGTGGGCAGTCTACGGGAGCAGTACTTC. The encoded protein is CASSVGSLREQYF.

The chain employs TRBV7-9 and TRBJ1-2, with D perhaps matching TRBD1 (5 bases). Trimming removed 7 bases at V and 8 bases at J, with 17 bases between. Germline CDR1 reads SEHNR; CDR2 reads FQNEAQ (reference sequence). This CDR3 comprises 13 residues. The CDR3 sequence is CASTRASGGGYTF. The DNA for the CDR3 is TGTGCCAGCACCAGGGCTTCTGGTGGAGGCTACACCTTC.

This clone has just a few counts. The chain couples TRBV27 to TRBJ1-2, with D possibly being TRBD1 (5 bases). V was pared by 10 bases and J by 2 bases, with 11 bases between. The V gene's germline CDR1 is MNHEY and CDR2 SMNVEV (reference sequence). The CDR3 runs 12 residues. CDR3 sequence (DNA): TGTGCCACCCTGACAGTGAACTATGGCTACACCTTC. Residues: CATLTVNYGYTF.

V gene TRBV5-1 combines with J gene TRBJ2-6; TRBD1 is a possible D gene (5 bases). Germline lookup yields CDR1 SGHRS and CDR2 YFSETQ. V dropped 2 bases and J dropped 2 bases, with 14 bases sitting between them. The CDR3 extends over 17 amino acids. The DNA of the CDR3 is TGCGCCAGCAGCTTCACAGGTGTGGGTGCTGGGGCCAACGTCCTGACTTTC. The encoded protein is CASSFTGVGAGANVLTF.

This chain joins TRBV19 and TRBJ1-5; TRBD1 might be the D (6 bases). CDR3 length equals 17 residues. Germline V CDR1 and CDR2: LNHDA, SQIVND (reference sequence). The germline V and J ends were trimmed by 7 bases and 0 bases, with 19 bases remaining between them. This CDR3 reads CASTSGGRGYSNQPQHF. Written as DNA, the CDR3 is TGTGCCAGTACCTCAGGCGGCAGGGGATATAGCAATCAGCCCCAGCATTTT.

V usage is TRBV30 and J usage is TRBJ1-3; D is unclear. V was pared by 8 bases and J by 2 bases, with 16 bases between. The CDR3 runs 14 residues. The germline V gene has CDR1 GTSNPN and CDR2 SVGIG (reference sequence). The CDR3 region is CALYKGYAGNTIYF. DNA of the CDR3: TGTGCCCTTTATAAGGGTTATGCTGGAAACACCATATATTTT.

This clone was counted a single time. This rearrangement joins TRBV27 to TRBJ1-1; D remains ambiguous. Trimming removed 3 bases from V and 1 base from J, with 6 bases in between. Germline values: CDR1 MNHEY, CDR2 SMNVEV (reference sequence). The length of the CDR3 is 13 residues. The CDR3, as DNA: TGTGCCAGCAGTTTTCAGAGGAACACTGAAGCTTTCTTT. It specifies CASSFQRNTEAFF.

The chain carries TRBV10-3 and TRBJ2-3, with 8 bases aligning to TRBD2. The CDR3 is 15 amino acids. Germline CDR1 reads ENHRY; CDR2 reads SYGVKD. J lost 5 bases, V lost 10 bases, and 14 bases had no gene match. The CDR3 DNA reads as TGTGCCACCACACGCCACGGGGGGGCCGAAGATACGCAGTATTTT. It specifies CATTRHGGAEDTQYF.

The rearrangement links TRBV7-6 to TRBJ1-2, with D unresolved. This CDR3 spans 14 amino acids. V gave up 0 bases and J gave up 5 bases, with 10 bases separating them. Looked up from germline, CDR1 is SGHVS and CDR2 is FNYEAQ. In DNA form, the CDR3 reads TGTGCCAGCAGCTTAGCACAGAGTGGGTATGGCTACACCTTC. Protein product: CASSLAQSGYGYTF.

This chain uses TRBV10-3 with TRBJ2-5; 13 positions agree with TRBD2. The length of the CDR3 is 17 residues. After removal of 4 bases from V and 5 bases from J, the junction contained 10 bases not matched to a gene. In germline, CDR1 is ENHRY, CDR2 SYGVKD. The CDR3 region has the DNA TGTGCCATCAGTGTTCACAGCGGACTAGCGGGAGTGGAGACCCAGTACTTC. It specifies CAISVHSGLAGVETQYF.

CDR3 amino acids: CAGSPGTDTQYF. The CDR3 DNA reads as TGTGCCGGGAGCCCGGGAACAGATACGCAGTATTTT. The rearrangement links TRBV2 to TRBJ2-3; a possible D gene is TRBD2 (5 bases). Deletions cut 11 bases from V and 3 bases from J, with 12 bases between. Per germline, CDR1 SNHLY and CDR2 FYNNEI. This CDR3 comprises 12 residues.

CDR3 in amino acids: CASSLDRNYGYTF. CDR3 DNA: TGTGCCAGCAGCTTAGACAGGAACTATGGCTACACCTTC. The gene calls are TRBV11-3 and TRBJ1-2; the D is unclear. The V gene's germline CDR1 is SGHNT and CDR2 YENEEA. The CDR3 totals 13 residues. The V end lost 0 bases, the J end lost 2 bases, and 4 bases lay between the germline ends.

This sequence joins TRBV7-9 and TRBJ1-2, with a weak D call TRBD1 (6 bases). Germline CDR1 and CDR2: SEHNR and FQNEAQ (reference sequence). The CDR3 is made up of 14 amino acids. Trimming took off 1 base at V and 6 bases at J, with 12 bases between the two ends. CDR3 nucleotide sequence: TGTGCCAGCAGCTTAGGACAGGCCTGGGATGGCTACACCTTC. This encodes CASSLGQAWDGYTF. The variable domain in full, completed from reference TRBV7-9 and TRBJ1-2, reads DTGVSQNPRHKITKRGQNVTFRCDPISEHNRLYWYRQTLGQGPEFLTYFQNEAQLEKSRLLSDRFSAERPKGSFSTLEIQRTEQGDSAMYLCASSLGQAWDGYTFGSGTRLTVV.

The chain carries TRBV28 and TRBJ1-3; no definite D call. V dropped 6 bases and J dropped 3 bases, with 12 bases sitting between them. The CDR3 totals 14 residues. CDR1 is MDHEN and CDR2 is SYDVKM in the germline V gene. DNA for the CDR3: TGTGCCAGCAGCAAAGCAAAACTTGGAAACACCATATATTTT. Encoded protein: CASSKAKLGNTIYF.

The chain recombines TRBV27 with TRBJ1-2; 9 bases agree with TRBD1. The CDR3 sequence is 15 residues long. V gave up 3 bases and J gave up 4 bases; unmatched junction bases: 6. The germline V gene has CDR1 MNHEY and CDR2 SMNVEV (reference sequence). This CDR3 is CASSFLQGAGYGYTF. CDR3 DNA sequence: TGTGCCAGCAGTTTCCTACAGGGGGCTGGCTATGGCTACACCTTC.

V and J are TRBV30 and TRBJ2-5; D is unclear. Germline CDR1 reads GTSNPN; CDR2 reads SVGIG (reference sequence). The ends were cut back, 2 bases at V and 5 bases at J, with 18 bases in the middle. This CDR3 is built from 15 residues. CDR3 DNA sequence: TGTGCCTGGAGTCCGCCGGACCTACCCGGGGAGACCCAGTACTTC. Its protein is CAWSPPDLPGETQYF.

The chain is built from TRBV5-1 and TRBJ1-1, with D possibly being TRBD1 (6 bases). This CDR3 is 13 amino acids long. V lost 4 bases and J 2 bases, leaving 9 bases between the germline ends. Germline CDR1 reads SGHRS; CDR2 reads YFSETQ. The CDR3, as DNA: TGCGCCAGCAGCACGGGACACAACACTGAAGCTTTCTTT. This sequence encodes CASSTGHNTEAFF.

This sequence joins TRBV2 and TRBJ2-7, with D perhaps matching TRBD2 (5 bases). The germline gives CDR1 SNHLY, CDR2 FYNNEI. The V end was cut by 4 bases, the J end by 7 bases, with 14 bases between. The CDR3 contains 13 residues. CDR3 bases: TGTGCCAGCAGTGCCCACCCCGGCGGGGAGCAGTACTTC. It specifies CASSAHPGGEQYF.

V usage is TRBV18 and J usage is TRBJ1-4; TRBD1 agrees at 9 bases. Germline loops: CDR1 KGHSH, CDR2 LQKENI. The CDR3 loop spans 15 amino acids. Losses at the gene ends were 5 bases for V and 8 bases for J; bases not matched to a gene: 9. The CDR3: CASSIPGQGGEKLFF. CDR3 sequence (DNA): TGTGCCAGCTCAATCCCGGGACAGGGAGGCGAAAAACTGTTTTTT.